One and the same sample provided the 10 T cell receptor beta chains below, sequenced in a study of T cell changes during pregnancy in multiple sclerosis. The assay was immunoSEQ multiplex PCR, and TCRdb's table has in-frame clones only and misses some. The table includes roughly 46,000 clones, 90% to 95% detected once. The sample in question was CD8+ T cells from peripheral blood mononuclear cells, obtained in the first trimester of pregnancy. These receptor sequences come from a female donor with multiple sclerosis, enrolled in a pregnancy study.

The genes are TRBV2 and TRBJ1-1, with D possibly matching TRBD1 (5 bases). There are 12 residues in the CDR3. V lost 6 bases and J lost 7, with 12 bases in between. Germline V CDR1 and CDR2: SNHLY, FYNNEI. This chain's CDR3 is CASRGQGSEAFF. In nucleotides, the CDR3 is TGTGCCAGCAGGGGGCAGGGAAGTGAAGCTTTCTTT.

The rearrangement links TRBV27 to TRBJ1-2, with 7 bases matching TRBD1. V lost 6 bases, J lost 14 bases, and 9 bases stayed unmatched. CDR3 length equals 11 residues. Germline V gives CDR1 MNHEY, CDR2 SMNVEV (reference sequence). The CDR3: CASSGRGLWTF. The CDR3, as DNA: TGTGCCAGCAGCGGGAGGGGGCTTTGGACCTTC.

This rearrangement joins TRBV2 to TRBJ1-5; possibly TRBD1 for D (5 bases). The CDR3 is 14 residues long. In germline, CDR1 is SNHLY, CDR2 FYNNEI. The V end lost 2 bases, the J end lost 8 bases, and 13 bases lay between the germline ends. This CDR3 is CASSETRAVEPQHF. CDR3 in DNA: TGTGCCAGCAGTGAAACCAGGGCGGTGGAGCCCCAGCATTTT. Variable domain in full (rest from reference TRBV2 and TRBJ1-5): EPEVTQTPSHQVTQMGQEVILRCVPISNHLYFYWYRQILGQKVEFLVSFYNNEISEKSEIFDDQFSVERPDGSNFTLKIRSTKLEDSAMYFCASSETRAVEPQHFGDGTRLSIL.

The sample holds one count of this clone. The chain combines TRBV7-7 with TRBJ1-1; D is undetermined. V dropped 6 bases and J dropped 0 bases, with 8 bases sitting between them. The CDR3 loop spans 13 amino acids. Per germline, CDR1 SSHAT and CDR2 FNYEAQ (reference sequence). The CDR3 coding sequence is TGTGCCAGCAGTCCCACGGTGAACACTGAAGCTTTCTTT. Translating gives CASSPTVNTEAFF.

CDR3 sequence (DNA): TGTGCCAGTAGTACGACAGCCTTGAATGAGCAGTTCTTC. Its translation is CASSTTALNEQFF. V is TRBV19 and J is TRBJ2-1; TRBD1 is a possible D gene (5 bases). V was pared by 4 bases and J by 7 bases, with 11 bases between. The germline CDR1 and CDR2 sequences are LNHDA and SQIVND (reference sequence). This CDR3 comprises 13 residues.

The CDR3 loop is CASSLRTERSYEQYF. Here the CDR3 DNA reads TGCGCCAGCAGTCTCCGGACAGAGAGGTCCTACGAGCAGTACTTC. V is TRBV4-1 and J is TRBJ2-7; D perhaps matches TRBD1 (6 bases). Trimming took 6 bases from V and 1 from J, leaving 16 bases between them. The germline gives CDR1 MGHRA, CDR2 YSYEKL. This CDR3 is built from 15 residues.

Only a few counts were recorded for this clone. This chain links TRBV6-4 with TRBJ2-1, with TRBD2 matching 11 bases. Unmatched junction bases numbered 4, after V lost 6 bases and J lost 3 bases. The CDR3 has 15 residues. Germline CDR1 MRHNA, CDR2 SNTAGT. This CDR3 is CASSLAGGDYNEQFF. CDR3 DNA sequence: TGTGCCAGCAGCTTAGCGGGAGGGGACTACAATGAGCAGTTCTTC.

The chain uses TRBV7-9 and TRBJ2-5, with unresolved D. Between the trimmed V and J ends, which lost 1 base and 4 bases, there was a span of 7 bases. This CDR3 has 13 amino acids. Germline values: CDR1 SEHNR, CDR2 FQNEAQ (reference sequence). CDR3 bases: TGTGCCAGCAGCTTAGTCGGCGGAGAGACCCAGTACTTC. Its protein is CASSLVGGETQYF.

The chain recombines TRBV5-4 with TRBJ2-7, with D maybe TRBD2 (6 bases). Looked up from germline, CDR1 is SGHNT and CDR2 is YYREEE (reference sequence). There are 13 residues in the CDR3. V was shortened by 4 bases and J by 2 bases, with 10 bases between the two germline ends. CDR3 protein: CASSGGLTYEQYF. The CDR3 nucleotides read TGTGCCAGCAGCGGGGGACTCACCTACGAGCAGTACTTC.

This chain joins TRBV11-1 and TRBJ2-3; possibly TRBD1 for D (6 bases). CDR1 and CDR2 (germline): SGHAT, FQDESV (reference sequence). V lost 8 bases and J 4 bases, leaving 16 bases between the germline ends. The CDR3 contains 14 residues. The CDR3 loop is CASGRRGKADTQYF. As DNA, the CDR3 is TGTGCCAGCGGACGCAGGGGCAAAGCAGATACGCAGTATTTT.